This T cell receptor (beta chain) was captured in a study of shared clonotypes between healthy human individuals. Study-wide findings and caveats: Clonotype sharing among donors was expected to depend on sequencing depth.

On this clone itself: As yet, its antigen is unknown.

Genomic DNA from each subset was divided evenly over several immunoSEQ plates. In the original analysis: Junction-only sequences without quality scores were provided by ImmunoSEQ, so filtering was different. Produced via immunoSEQ multiplex PCR; TCRdb's table is partial and in-frame only. Clone size and the V and J calls come from that table; the DNA yielded D and trimming. The data hold 2 million to 2.5 million clones, with more than 90% observed a single time. From germline, CDR1 is MDHEN and CDR2 SYDVKM. Trimming removed 5 bases from V and 9 bases from J; junction bases left unmatched: 11. The CDR3 is made up of 16 amino acids.

The sample taken for sequencing was naive CD4+ T cells sorted from blood. Subset of the sample: CD45RA+ positively selected. V is TRBV28 and J is TRBJ1-6, with 9 bases identical to TRBD1. This receptor was obtained from a man aged 18-30 years in good health. The CDR3 DNA sequence: TGTGCCAGCAGTCCGAGCGGACAGGGGATCAGTTCACCCCTCCACTTT. It yields the protein CASSPSGQGISSPLHF.